This T cell receptor beta chain came from a study of blood T cell repertoires in COVID-19. Study in general: COVID-19 samples, acute and convalescent, were from the United States, Italy and Spain.

Per the authors' pipeline: Estimation of nucleated cell counts was performed using reference gene primer amplification. Using immunoSEQ multiplex PCR, the repertoire was profiled, and TCRdb retains in-frame clones only, with some absent. Clone size and V and J calls were adopted from that table, with D and trimming inferred from the DNA. The table has some 90,000 clones, over 80% seen once. This CDR3 region has 13 residues. CDR1 MGHDK and CDR2 SYGVNS come from the germline V gene. V shed 6 bases, J shed 2 bases, and the junction held 1 base outside the gene matches. The clonotype originates from a human donor in a cohort sampled during active COVID-19. Sequenced: peripheral blood. This chain joins TRBV25-1 and TRBJ1-2; 9 nucleotides align to TRBD1. The CDR3 spells CASRQGANYGYTF. CDR3 nucleotide sequence: TGTGCCAGCAGACAGGGGGCGAACTATGGCTACACCTTC.